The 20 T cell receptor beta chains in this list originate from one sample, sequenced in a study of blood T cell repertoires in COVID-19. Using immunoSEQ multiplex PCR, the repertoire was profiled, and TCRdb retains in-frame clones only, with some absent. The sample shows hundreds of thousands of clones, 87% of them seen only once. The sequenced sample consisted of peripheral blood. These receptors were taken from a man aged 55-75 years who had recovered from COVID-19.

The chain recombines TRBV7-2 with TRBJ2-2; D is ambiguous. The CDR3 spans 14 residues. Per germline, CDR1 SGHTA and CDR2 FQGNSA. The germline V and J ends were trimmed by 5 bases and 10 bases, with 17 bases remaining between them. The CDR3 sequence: CASSLSLAFEELFF. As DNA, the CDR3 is TGTGCCAGCAGCCTTTCTTTAGCATTTGAGGAGCTGTTTTTT.

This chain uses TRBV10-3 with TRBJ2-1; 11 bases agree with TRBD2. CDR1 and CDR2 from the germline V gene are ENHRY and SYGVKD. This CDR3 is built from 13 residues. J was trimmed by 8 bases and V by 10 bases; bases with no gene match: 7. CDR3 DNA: TGTGCCACCTCTAGCGGGGGGACGTATGAGCAGTTCTTC. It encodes CATSSGGTYEQFF.

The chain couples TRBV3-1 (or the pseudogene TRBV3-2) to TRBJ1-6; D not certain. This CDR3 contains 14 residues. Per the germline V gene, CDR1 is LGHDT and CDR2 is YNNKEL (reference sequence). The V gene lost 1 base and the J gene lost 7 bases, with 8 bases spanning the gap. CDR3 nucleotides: TGTGCCAGCAGCCAAGGTGGTCAGAATTCACCCCTCCACTTT. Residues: CASSQGGQNSPLHF.

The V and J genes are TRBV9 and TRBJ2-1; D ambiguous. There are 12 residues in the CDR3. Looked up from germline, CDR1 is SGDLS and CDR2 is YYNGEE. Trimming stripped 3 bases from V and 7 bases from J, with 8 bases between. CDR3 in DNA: TGTGCCAGCAGCGGACTTCTGAATGAGCAGTTCTTC. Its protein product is CASSGLLNEQFF.

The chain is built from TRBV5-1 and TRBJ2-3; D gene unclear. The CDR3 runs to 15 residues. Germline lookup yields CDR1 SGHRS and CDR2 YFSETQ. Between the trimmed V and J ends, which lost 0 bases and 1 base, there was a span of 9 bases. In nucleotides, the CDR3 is TGCGCCAGCAGCTTGGCTAGGTCTCGCACAGATACGCAGTATTTT. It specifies CASSLARSRTDTQYF.

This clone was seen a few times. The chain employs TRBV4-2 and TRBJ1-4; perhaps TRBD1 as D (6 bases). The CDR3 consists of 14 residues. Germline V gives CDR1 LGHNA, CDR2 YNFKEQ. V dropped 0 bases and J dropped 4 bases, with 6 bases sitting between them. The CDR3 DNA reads TGTGCCAGCAGCCAAGACAGGGGTAATGAAAAACTGTTTTTT. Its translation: CASSQDRGNEKLFF.

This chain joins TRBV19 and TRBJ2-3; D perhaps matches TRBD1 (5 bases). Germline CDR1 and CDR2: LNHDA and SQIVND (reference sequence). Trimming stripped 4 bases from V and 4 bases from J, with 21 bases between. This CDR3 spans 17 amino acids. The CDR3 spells CASSTLLTGFGPDTQYF. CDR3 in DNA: TGTGCCAGTAGTACCCTCCTCACAGGTTTCGGCCCAGATACGCAGTATTTT.

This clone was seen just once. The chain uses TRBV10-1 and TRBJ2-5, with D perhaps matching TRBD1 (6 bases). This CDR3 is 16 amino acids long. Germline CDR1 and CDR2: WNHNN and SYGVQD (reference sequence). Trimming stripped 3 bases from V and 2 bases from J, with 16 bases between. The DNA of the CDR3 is TGCGCCAGCAGTGACAGACAGGAGATTTTACAAGAGACCCAGTACTTC. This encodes CASSDRQEILQETQYF.

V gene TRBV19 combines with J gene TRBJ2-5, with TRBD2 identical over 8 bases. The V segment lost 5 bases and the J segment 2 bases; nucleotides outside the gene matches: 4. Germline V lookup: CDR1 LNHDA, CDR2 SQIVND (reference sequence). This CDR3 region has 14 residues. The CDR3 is CASSRLAGQETQYF. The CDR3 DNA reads TGTGCCAGTAGTCGGTTAGCGGGGCAAGAGACCCAGTACTTC.

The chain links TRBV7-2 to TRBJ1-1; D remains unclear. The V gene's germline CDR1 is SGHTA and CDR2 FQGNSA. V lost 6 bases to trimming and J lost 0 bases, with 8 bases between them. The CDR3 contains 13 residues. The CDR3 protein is CASRRELNTEAFF. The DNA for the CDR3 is TGTGCCAGCAGGCGGGAGCTGAACACTGAAGCTTTCTTT.

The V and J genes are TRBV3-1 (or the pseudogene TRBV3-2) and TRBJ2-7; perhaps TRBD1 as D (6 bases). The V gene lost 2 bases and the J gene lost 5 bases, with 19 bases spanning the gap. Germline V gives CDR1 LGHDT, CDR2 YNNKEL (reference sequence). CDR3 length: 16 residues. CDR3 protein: CASSQHYRDTSNEQYF. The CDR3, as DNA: TGTGCCAGCAGCCAACATTACCGGGACACTTCTAACGAGCAGTACTTC.

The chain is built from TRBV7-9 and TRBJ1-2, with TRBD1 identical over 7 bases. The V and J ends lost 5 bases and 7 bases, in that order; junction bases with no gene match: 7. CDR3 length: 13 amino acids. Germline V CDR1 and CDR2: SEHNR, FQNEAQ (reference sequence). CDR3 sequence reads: CASSQDRVGGYTF. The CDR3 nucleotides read TGTGCCAGCAGCCAAGACAGGGTGGGTGGCTACACCTTC.

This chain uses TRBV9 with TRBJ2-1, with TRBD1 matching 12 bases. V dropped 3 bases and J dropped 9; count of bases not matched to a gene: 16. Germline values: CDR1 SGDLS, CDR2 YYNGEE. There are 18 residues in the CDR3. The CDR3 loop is CASSEVESGTGGWGEQFF. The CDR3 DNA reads TGTGCCAGCAGCGAGGTTGAGTCCGGGACAGGGGGCTGGGGTGAGCAGTTCTTC.

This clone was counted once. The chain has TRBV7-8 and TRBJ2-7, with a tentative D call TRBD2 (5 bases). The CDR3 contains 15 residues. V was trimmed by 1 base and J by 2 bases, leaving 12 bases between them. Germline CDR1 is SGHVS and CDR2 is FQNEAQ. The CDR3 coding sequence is TGTGCCAGCAGCTTAGAGGCGGGCTGGCCCTACGAGCAGTACTTC. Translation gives CASSLEAGWPYEQYF.

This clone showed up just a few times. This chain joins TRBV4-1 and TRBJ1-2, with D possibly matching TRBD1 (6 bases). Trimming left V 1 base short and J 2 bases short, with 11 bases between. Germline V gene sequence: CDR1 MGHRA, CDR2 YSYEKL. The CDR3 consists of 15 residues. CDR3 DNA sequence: TGCGCCAGCAGCCAAGGGGACAACAGCAACTATGGCTACACCTTC. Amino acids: CASSQGDNSNYGYTF.

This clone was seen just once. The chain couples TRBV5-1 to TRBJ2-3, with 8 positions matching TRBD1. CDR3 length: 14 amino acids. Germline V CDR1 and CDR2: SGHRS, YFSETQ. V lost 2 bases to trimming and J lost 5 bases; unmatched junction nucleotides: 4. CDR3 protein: CASSLDRGGDTQYF. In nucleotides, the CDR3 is TGCGCCAGCAGCTTAGACAGGGGTGGAGATACGCAGTATTTT.

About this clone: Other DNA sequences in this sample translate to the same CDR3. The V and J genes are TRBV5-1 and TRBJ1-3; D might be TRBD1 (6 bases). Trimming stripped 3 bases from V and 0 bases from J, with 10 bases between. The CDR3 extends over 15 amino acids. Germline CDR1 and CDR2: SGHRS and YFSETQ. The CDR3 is CASSSTGNSGNTIYF. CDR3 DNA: TGCGCCAGCAGCTCGACAGGCAACTCTGGAAACACCATATATTTT.

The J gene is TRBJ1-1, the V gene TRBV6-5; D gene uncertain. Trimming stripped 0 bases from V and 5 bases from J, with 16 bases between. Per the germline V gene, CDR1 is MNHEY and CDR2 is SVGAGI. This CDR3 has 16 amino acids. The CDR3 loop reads CASSYSTTAGLTEAFF. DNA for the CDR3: TGTGCCAGCAGTTACTCGACGACGGCAGGTTTAACTGAAGCTTTCTTT.

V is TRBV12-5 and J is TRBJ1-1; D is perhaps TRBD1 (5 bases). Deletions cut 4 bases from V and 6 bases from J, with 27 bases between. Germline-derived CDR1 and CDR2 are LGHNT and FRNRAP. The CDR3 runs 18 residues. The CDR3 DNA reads TGTGCTAGTGGTTCCCCTCCCAAGACAGCCTCTGTGGTCCCTGAAGCTTTCTTT. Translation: CASGSPPKTASVVPEAFF.

CDR3 loop: CASSFRVYNEQFF. The CDR3 region has the DNA TGTGCCAGCAGCTTCAGGGTATACAATGAGCAGTTCTTC. The chain uses TRBV7-9 and TRBJ2-1, with D perhaps matching TRBD1 (5 bases). CDR3 length: 13 amino acids. Germline V CDR1 and CDR2: SEHNR, FQNEAQ (reference sequence). V was trimmed by 3 bases and J by 4 bases, leaving 7 bases between them.